This entry lists 21 T cell receptor beta chains sequenced from one sample in a study of CD8 T cells in ankylosing spondylitis. Points from the study as a whole: A motif in TCR beta, a set of about eight highly homologous variants, appeared characteristic of ankylosing spondylitis blood.

Their antigens are not known. TCRdb re-derived calls from the 5' RACE reads in MiXCR, one entry per CDR3 protein. The data hold 400,000 to 450,000 distinct CDR3 sequences, with 15% to 20% observed a single time. Sequencing was performed on blood, either unsorted or a sorted T cell fraction (not recorded which). These receptors originate from a male donor with ankylosing spondylitis.

This clonotype has at least ten counts. The chain uses TRBV3-1 and TRBJ1-2; a weak D match, TRBD1 (6 bases). V lost 4 bases, J lost 4 bases, and 22 bases lay in between. This CDR3 is built from 17 residues. CDR1 and CDR2 (germline): LGHDT, YNNKEL (reference sequence). The CDR3 coding sequence is TGTGCCAGCAGCCCCGATGGGGGCAGACGGGGGGCCTATGGCTACACCTTC. Translation gives CASSPDGGRRGAYGYTF. Full variable domain (outside the CDR3, taken from reference TRBV3-1 and TRBJ1-2): DTAVSQTPKYLVTQMGNDKSIKCEQNLGHDTMYWYKQDSKKFLKIMFSYNNKELIINETVPNRFSPKSPDKAHLNLHINSLELGDSAVYFCASSPDGGRRGAYGYTFGSGTRLTVV.

This clonotype was counted a few times. The chain joins TRBV11-2 to TRBJ2-2, with D perhaps TRBD2 (5 bases). Looked up from germline, CDR1 is SGHAT and CDR2 is FQNNGV. V lost 5 bases, J lost 7 bases, and 17 bases lay in between. The CDR3 is made up of 15 amino acids. The CDR3, as DNA: TGTGCCAGCAGCCCCGGTATCCGGGGAAACGGGGAGCTGTTTTTT. Protein: CASSPGIRGNGELFF.

The genes are TRBV3-1 and TRBJ2-4, with TRBD2 identical over 11 bases. CDR1 and CDR2 from the germline V gene are LGHDT and YNNKEL (reference sequence). With 3 bases clipped from V and 10 bases from J, the junction kept 11 bases outside the gene matches. This CDR3 has 16 amino acids. CDR3 nucleotide sequence: TGTGCCAGCAGCCACGGGACTAGCGGACTAGGATGGATTCAGTACTTC. Protein sequence: CASSHGTSGLGWIQYF.

The chain employs TRBV7-8 and TRBJ2-3; the D gene is possibly TRBD2 (6 bases). This CDR3 is built from 15 residues. Per the germline V gene, CDR1 is SGHVS and CDR2 is FQNEAQ. V was pared by 2 bases and J by 6 bases, with 15 bases between. CDR3 region: CASSLRGGDGDTQYF. In DNA form, the CDR3 reads TGTGCCAGCAGCTTAAGGGGCGGGGACGGGGATACGCAGTATTTT.

The V and J genes are TRBV10-3 and TRBJ2-6, with 9 bases lining up with TRBD2. This CDR3 spans 16 amino acids. Trimming took 8 bases from V and 5 from J; bases not matched to a gene: 10. CDR1 ENHRY and CDR2 SYGVKD come from the germline V gene. The CDR3 region is CAISGGGAARANVLTF. CDR3 bases: TGTGCCATCTCTGGCGGGGGGGCCGCCAGGGCCAACGTCCTGACTTTC.

The table lists this clonotype with many counts. The chain has TRBV12-3 or TRBV12-4 and TRBJ2-1; TRBD2 aligns across 13 bases. This CDR3 region has 17 residues. J lost 3 bases, V lost 6 bases, and 8 bases had no gene match. The CDR3 bases are TGTGCCAGCAGACCCGGGACTAGCGGGGAGGACTACAATGAGCAGTTCTTC. Residues: CASRPGTSGEDYNEQFF.

This clonotype has a count of ten or more. The rearrangement links TRBV5-1 to TRBJ2-3; 11 bases match TRBD2. In germline, CDR1 is SGHRS, CDR2 YFSETQ. Trimming removed 4 bases from V and 1 base from J; junction bases left unmatched: 5. The CDR3 covers 16 residues. CDR3 in DNA: TGCGCCAGCAGCAACCCACTAGCGGGGGGCACAGATACGCAGTATTTT. Translation: CASSNPLAGGTDTQYF.

The chain links TRBV4-2 to TRBJ2-1, with 14 bases matching TRBD2. The CDR3 runs to 19 residues. V lost 4 bases to trimming and J lost 8 bases; unmatched junction nucleotides: 16. CDR1 and CDR2 (germline): LGHNA, YNFKEQ. The CDR3 DNA sequence: TGTGCCAGCAGCCCCACCATAGGGACTAGCGGGGGCCCACGACATGAGCAGTTCTTC. Translation: CASSPTIGTSGGPRHEQFF.

The chain has TRBV5-1 and TRBJ1-1; D may be TRBD1 (5 bases). The germline V gene has CDR1 SGHRS and CDR2 YFSETQ. Trimming shortened V by 0 bases and J by 4 bases, and 16 bases separated the two germline ends. The CDR3 length is 16 residues. In nucleotides, the CDR3 is TGCGCCAGCAGCTTGGAGGGGCGTTTGGGGAGCACTGAAGCTTTCTTT. It is translated as CASSLEGRLGSTEAFF.

This clonotype was counted between two and nine times. The gene calls are TRBV29-1 and TRBJ2-3; tentatively, D is TRBD2 (5 bases). CDR1 SQVTM and CDR2 ANQGSEA come from the germline V gene. This CDR3 contains 11 residues. Trimming left V 7 bases short and J 7 bases short, with 12 bases between. CDR3 DNA sequence: TGCAGCGCTCTCGGAGGATATACGCAGTATTTT. This gives the protein CSALGGYTQYF.

This sequence joins TRBV12-3 or TRBV12-4 and TRBJ1-1; D might be TRBD1 (6 bases). The CDR3 extends over 15 amino acids. Trimming stripped 4 bases from V and 5 bases from J, with 17 bases between. The CDR3 loop reads CASSWIGGLGTEAFF. CDR3 DNA: TGTGCCAGCAGTTGGATTGGGGGGCTCGGAACTGAAGCTTTCTTT.

This clonotype was detected only a few times. The chain links TRBV5-1 to TRBJ2-2; 7 nucleotides match TRBD1. Trimming removed 4 bases from V and 7 bases from J; junction bases left unmatched: 4. The germline gives CDR1 SGHRS, CDR2 YFSETQ. The CDR3 loop spans 13 amino acids. CDR3 DNA: TGCGCCAGCAGCGTACAGGGGATCGGGGAGCTGTTTTTT. This gives the protein CASSVQGIGELFF.

This clonotype was seen only a few times. V is TRBV5-1 and J is TRBJ2-5; D tentatively reads TRBD1 or TRBD2 (5 bases each). The CDR3 spans 15 residues. V lost 1 base and J 5 bases, leaving 15 bases between the germline ends. CDR1 is SGHRS, CDR2 YFSETQ, per germline. The CDR3 sequence is CASSLWSGTGETQYF. CDR3 nucleotides: TGCGCCAGCAGCTTGTGGAGTGGGACGGGGGAGACCCAGTACTTC.

This clonotype has at least ten counts. The V and J genes are TRBV12-3 or TRBV12-4 and TRBJ1-5; tentative D call: TRBD1 (5 bases). The V and J ends lost 5 bases and 0 bases respectively, with 11 bases between them. CDR3 length: 15 residues. CDR3 amino acids: CASSPRGGSNQPQHF. CDR3 DNA: TGTGCCAGCAGTCCCCGGGGGGGTAGCAATCAGCCCCAGCATTTT.

This clonotype was seen only a few times. The CDR3 DNA is TGCAGTGCTAGAGGGATGTCCCCTTACGAGCAGTACTTC. It codes for CSARGMSPYEQYF. The rearrangement links TRBV20-1 to TRBJ2-7; the D is unclear. The CDR3 has 13 amino acids. Germline V gene sequence: CDR1 DFQATT, CDR2 SNEGSKA (reference sequence). Trimming stripped 1 base from V and 4 bases from J, with 11 bases between.

In its sample, this clonotype was seen a few times. The chain uses TRBV20-1 and TRBJ2-5, with 7 positions matching TRBD2. The CDR3 spans 15 residues. V was clipped by 3 bases and J by 5 bases; unmatched bases: 12. The germline V gene has CDR1 DFQATT and CDR2 SNEGSKA (reference sequence). The CDR3 nucleotides read TGCAGTGCTAGTTTTCTGGGGACTAACGGTGAGACCCAGTACTTC. This sequence encodes CSASFLGTNGETQYF.

J is TRBJ2-1 and V is TRBV7-9; perhaps TRBD1 as D (6 bases). Looked up from germline, CDR1 is SEHNR and CDR2 is FQNEAQ (reference sequence). The CDR3 is 15 residues long. The germline V and J ends were trimmed by 3 bases and 4 bases, with 13 bases remaining between them. The DNA of the CDR3 is TGTGCCAGCAGCTTGGGGGCTTTAGGGTACAATGAGCAGTTCTTC. Translated, it gives CASSLGALGYNEQFF.

This sequence joins TRBV20-1 and TRBJ1-5; no firm D call. V lost 3 bases and J lost 3, with 6 bases in between. Germline lookup yields CDR1 DFQATT and CDR2 SNEGSKA (reference sequence). The CDR3 is 12 residues long. Here the CDR3 reads CSASKSNQPQHF. CDR3 nucleotide sequence: TGCAGTGCTAGTAAGTCCAATCAGCCCCAGCATTTT.

The chain recombines TRBV7-4 with TRBJ2-7; TRBD2 matches at 7 bases. CDR1 and CDR2 (germline): SGHVT, SQSDAQ. The V segment lost 6 bases and the J segment 2 bases; nucleotides outside the gene matches: 16. This CDR3 region has 17 residues. Here the CDR3 reads CASSRWEGLGFPYEQYF. The CDR3 nucleotides are TGTGCCAGCAGTCGGTGGGAGGGCCTTGGTTTCCCCTACGAGCAGTACTTC.

This clonotype came up a few times. The junction departs from the called germline gene at one end, perhaps through a read error. This chain links TRBV20-1 with TRBJ2-3, with TRBD2 matching over 12 bases. This CDR3 comprises 17 residues. CDR1 and CDR2 (germline): DFQATT, SNEGSKA (reference sequence). The CDR3, as DNA: TGCAGCGCTAGAGGGCTAGCGGGGGGGCCGTTCTCAGATACGCAGTATTTT. Encoded protein: CSARGLAGGPFSDTQYF.

This clonotype showed up just a few times. This chain's CDR3 is CASSLLAGQGVGYGYTF. As DNA, the CDR3 is TGTGCCAGCAGCTTATTGGCGGGACAGGGCGTTGGCTATGGCTACACCTTC. The chain links TRBV7-2 to TRBJ1-2, with 9 bases aligning to TRBD1. The V gene's germline CDR1 is SGHTA and CDR2 FQGNSA. With V trimmed by 2 bases and J by 4 bases, 11 bases remained unmatched. CDR3 size: 17 residues.